These T cell receptor beta chains were read from a single sample in a study of human T cells and chemical hapten exposure. TCRdb reprocessed the RACE reads with MiXCR, giving one entry per CDR3 protein. Of 74,000 or so distinct CDR3 sequences in the sample, 9% to 12% were seen once. Sequenced material: whole blood, taken in connection with sensitization to the hapten diphenylcyclopropenone (DPC). The origin of the receptors is a woman between 50 and 59 years old with alopecia areata. Some clones in this sample may be carry-over from other donors' samples. The CDR3 runs from the conserved cysteine through the conserved F or W. Each record gives: CDR3 protein, CDR3 DNA, CDR3 length, clone size, D gene, V gene, J gene. A D gene is named only where the DNA matches it firmly. Where a row states a size, it is once, few, many or the class of an expanded clone; other rows omit it.

cdr3_aa: CASILTDTYEQYF
cdr3_nt: TGTGCCAGCATCCTGACAGACACCTACGAGCAGTACTTC
cdr3_length: 13
clone_size: NA
d_call: NA
v_call: TRBV21-1
j_call: TRBJ2-7

cdr3_aa: CASSRPGQTYEQYF
cdr3_nt: TGTGCCAGCAGCAGACCGGGACAGACCTACGAGCAGTACTTC
cdr3_length: 14
clone_size: many
d_call: TRBD1
v_call: TRBV28
j_call: TRBJ2-7

cdr3_aa: CASSSLGADTDTQYF
cdr3_nt: TGTGCCAGCAGCTCACTAGGGGCGGACACAGATACGCAGTATTTT
cdr3_length: 15
clone_size: few
d_call: NA
v_call: TRBV6-5
j_call: TRBJ2-3

cdr3_aa: CASSLEGLVGVGQYF
cdr3_nt: TGTGCCAGCAGCCTCGAGGGACTAGTTGGAGTCGGGCAGTACTTC
cdr3_length: 15
clone_size: NA
d_call: TRBD2
v_call: TRBV7-8
j_call: TRBJ2-7

cdr3_aa: CASSLTAGGGYEQYF
cdr3_nt: TGCGCCAGCAGCTTGACGGCAGGGGGCGGATACGAGCAGTACTTC
cdr3_length: 15
clone_size: few
d_call: TRBD1
v_call: TRBV5-1
j_call: TRBJ2-7

cdr3_aa: CSASRDHEQFF
cdr3_nt: TGCAGTGCTAGTAGGGACCATGAGCAGTTCTTC
cdr3_length: 11
clone_size: NA
d_call: NA
v_call: TRBV20-1
j_call: TRBJ2-1

cdr3_aa: CASSLPSGSLRTTEQYF
cdr3_nt: TGTGCCAGCAGCTTGCCTTCCGGTTCCCTCCGGACTACGGAGCAGTACTTC
cdr3_length: 17
clone_size: few
d_call: NA
v_call: TRBV5-6
j_call: TRBJ2-7

cdr3_aa: CSAPDRRNQPQHF
cdr3_nt: TGCAGTGCTCCGGACAGGCGGAATCAGCCCCAGCATTTT
cdr3_length: 13
clone_size: NA
d_call: TRBD1
v_call: TRBV20-1
j_call: TRBJ1-5

cdr3_aa: CASSVEWAYGYTF
cdr3_nt: TGTGCCAGCAGTGTGGAGTGGGCCTATGGCTACACCTTC
cdr3_length: 13
clone_size: few
d_call: NA
v_call: TRBV12-3/TRBV12-4
j_call: TRBJ1-2

cdr3_aa: CSVDTRGRDTQYF
cdr3_nt: TGCAGCGTTGATACGAGGGGACGGGATACGCAGTATTTT
cdr3_length: 13
clone_size: NA
d_call: NA
v_call: TRBV29-1
j_call: TRBJ2-3

cdr3_aa: CASSKAIETQYF
cdr3_nt: TGTGCCAGCAGCAAAGCCATCGAGACCCAGTACTTC
cdr3_length: 12
clone_size: many
d_call: NA
v_call: TRBV21-1
j_call: TRBJ2-5

cdr3_aa: CASSQPPGYGYTF
cdr3_nt: TGTGCCAGCAGTCAACCCCCCGGGTATGGCTACACCTTC
cdr3_length: 13
clone_size: NA
d_call: NA
v_call: TRBV27
j_call: TRBJ1-2

cdr3_aa: CASRTDRAPSTDTQYF
cdr3_nt: TGTGCCAGCAGGACCGACAGGGCCCCTAGCACAGATACGCAGTATTTT
cdr3_length: 16
clone_size: NA
d_call: TRBD1
v_call: TRBV6-1
j_call: TRBJ2-3

cdr3_aa: CASSPLAGGIPGTDTQYF
cdr3_nt: TGTGCCAGCTCTCCTCTAGCGGGAGGGATCCCTGGCACAGATACGCAGTATTTT
cdr3_length: 18
clone_size: many
d_call: TRBD2
v_call: TRBV18
j_call: TRBJ2-3

cdr3_aa: CASSLRLAGVLSTDTQYF
cdr3_nt: TGTGCCAGCAGTTTAAGACTAGCGGGAGTCCTTAGCACAGATACGCAGTATTTT
cdr3_length: 18
clone_size: few
d_call: TRBD2
v_call: TRBV12-3/TRBV12-4
j_call: TRBJ2-3

cdr3_aa: CASSVASGSKYEQFF
cdr3_nt: TGTGCCAGCAGTGTCGCTAGCGGGAGTAAGTATGAGCAGTTCTTC
cdr3_length: 15
clone_size: NA
d_call: TRBD2
v_call: TRBV6-4
j_call: TRBJ2-1

cdr3_aa: CASSPRTSLSYNEQFF
cdr3_nt: TGTGCCAGTAGTCCGAGGACTAGCCTCTCCTACAATGAGCAGTTCTTC
cdr3_length: 16
clone_size: NA
d_call: TRBD2
v_call: TRBV19
j_call: TRBJ2-1

cdr3_aa: CASSPRLAGTDTQYF
cdr3_nt: TGTGCCAGCTCACCACGGCTAGCGGGGACAGATACGCAGTATTTT
cdr3_length: 15
clone_size: few
d_call: TRBD2
v_call: TRBV18
j_call: TRBJ2-3

cdr3_aa: CASSPRLGNTEAFF
cdr3_nt: TGTGCCAGCAGTCCCCGATTGGGGAACACTGAAGCTTTCTTT
cdr3_length: 14
clone_size: NA
d_call: NA
v_call: TRBV6-2/TRBV6-3
j_call: TRBJ1-1

cdr3_aa: CASRPPWTGMNTEAFF
cdr3_nt: TGTGCCAGCAGACCCCCTTGGACAGGAATGAACACTGAAGCTTTCTTT
cdr3_length: 16
clone_size: few
d_call: TRBD1
v_call: TRBV12-3/TRBV12-4
j_call: TRBJ1-1

cdr3_aa: CSARKVGGTEAFF
cdr3_nt: TGCAGTGCTAGAAAGGTGGGGGGCACTGAAGCTTTCTTT
cdr3_length: 13
clone_size: NA
d_call: NA
v_call: TRBV20-1
j_call: TRBJ1-1

cdr3_aa: CASSLGQLDEKLFF
cdr3_nt: TGTGCCAGCAGCTTGGGACAGTTAGATGAAAAACTGTTTTTT
cdr3_length: 14
clone_size: few
d_call: TRBD1
v_call: TRBV7-8
j_call: TRBJ1-4

cdr3_aa: CASSLETAMNTEAFF
cdr3_nt: TGTGCCAGCAGCTTAGAAACAGCTATGAACACTGAAGCTTTCTTT
cdr3_length: 15
clone_size: few
d_call: NA
v_call: TRBV7-3
j_call: TRBJ1-1

cdr3_aa: CASSLEGQGYGYTF
cdr3_nt: TGTGCCAGCAGTTTAGAGGGACAGGGATATGGCTACACCTTC
cdr3_length: 14
clone_size: NA
d_call: TRBD1
v_call: TRBV28
j_call: TRBJ1-2

cdr3_aa: CASSSSGTSGSRDTQYF
cdr3_nt: TGTGCCAGCAGTTCCTCCGGGACTAGCGGGAGTAGAGATACGCAGTATTTT
cdr3_length: 17
clone_size: NA
d_call: TRBD2
v_call: TRBV12-3/TRBV12-4
j_call: TRBJ2-3

cdr3_aa: CASSAGLAGVSLRDTQYF
cdr3_nt: TGTGCCAGCAGTGCTGGACTAGCGGGAGTTTCCCTTCGAGATACGCAGTATTTT
cdr3_length: 18
clone_size: few
d_call: TRBD2
v_call: TRBV28
j_call: TRBJ2-3

cdr3_aa: CASSPRTSGMGTGELFF
cdr3_nt: TGCGCCAGCAGCCCTCGGACTAGCGGGATGGGCACCGGGGAGCTGTTTTTT
cdr3_length: 17
clone_size: many
d_call: TRBD2
v_call: TRBV4-1
j_call: TRBJ2-2

cdr3_aa: CASSLAVLKDEQFF
cdr3_nt: TGTGCCAGCAGCTTAGCGGTCCTGAAGGATGAGCAGTTCTTC
cdr3_length: 14
clone_size: few
d_call: NA
v_call: TRBV11-2
j_call: TRBJ2-1

cdr3_aa: CASSLVGAENEKLFF
cdr3_nt: TGCGCCAGCAGCTTGGTGGGGGCAGAGAATGAAAAACTGTTTTTT
cdr3_length: 15
clone_size: many
d_call: NA
v_call: TRBV5-1
j_call: TRBJ1-4

cdr3_aa: CASSLVTGMNTEAFF
cdr3_nt: TGTGCCAGCTCCCTTGTTACTGGAATGAACACTGAAGCTTTCTTT
cdr3_length: 15
clone_size: many
d_call: NA
v_call: TRBV18
j_call: TRBJ1-1

cdr3_aa: CASRAGQYWDEQFF
cdr3_nt: TGTGCCAGCAGGGCTGGACAGTATTGGGATGAGCAGTTCTTC
cdr3_length: 14
clone_size: many
d_call: NA
v_call: TRBV14
j_call: TRBJ2-1

cdr3_aa: CASKTTPASYEQYF
cdr3_nt: TGTGCCAGCAAAACCACGCCCGCTTCCTACGAGCAGTACTTC
cdr3_length: 14
clone_size: few
d_call: NA
v_call: TRBV6-5
j_call: TRBJ2-7

cdr3_aa: CASSPLAGVLSGELFF
cdr3_nt: TGTGCCAGCTCACCACTAGCGGGAGTTTTGAGCGGGGAGCTGTTTTTT
cdr3_length: 16
clone_size: few
d_call: TRBD2
v_call: TRBV18
j_call: TRBJ2-2

cdr3_aa: CASSSWTRTDTQYF
cdr3_nt: TGTGCCAGCAGCTCCTGGACCCGGACAGATACGCAGTATTTT
cdr3_length: 14
clone_size: NA
d_call: NA
v_call: TRBV11-2
j_call: TRBJ2-3

cdr3_aa: CASSEAGLGGPYEQYF
cdr3_nt: TGTGCCAGCAGTGAAGCGGGACTAGGAGGACCCTACGAGCAGTACTTC
cdr3_length: 16
clone_size: NA
d_call: TRBD2
v_call: TRBV6-1
j_call: TRBJ2-7

cdr3_aa: CSVFGLAGSTDTQYF
cdr3_nt: TGCAGCGTTTTCGGACTAGCGGGGAGCACAGATACGCAGTATTTT
cdr3_length: 15
clone_size: NA
d_call: TRBD2
v_call: TRBV29-1
j_call: TRBJ2-3

cdr3_aa: CASSLGRGESPLHF
cdr3_nt: TGTGCCAGCAGCTTAGGGAGGGGAGAGTCACCCCTCCACTTT
cdr3_length: 14
clone_size: NA
d_call: NA
v_call: TRBV7-2
j_call: TRBJ1-6

cdr3_aa: CASSYSSGRALETQYF
cdr3_nt: TGTGCCAGCAGCTATTCTAGCGGGAGGGCCTTAGAGACCCAGTACTTC
cdr3_length: 16
clone_size: once
d_call: TRBD2
v_call: TRBV7-2
j_call: TRBJ2-5

cdr3_aa: CASTDQGLAGVEQYF
cdr3_nt: TGTGCCAGCACCGACCAAGGGCTAGCGGGAGTCGAGCAGTACTTC
cdr3_length: 15
clone_size: many
d_call: TRBD2
v_call: TRBV6-6
j_call: TRBJ2-7

cdr3_aa: CASRNDRVYHNEQFF
cdr3_nt: TGTGCCAGCAGGAACGACAGGGTCTACCACAATGAGCAGTTCTTC
cdr3_length: 15
clone_size: NA
d_call: TRBD1
v_call: TRBV6-5
j_call: TRBJ2-1

cdr3_aa: CATRRGQGDSPLHF
cdr3_nt: TGTGCCACCAGACGGGGACAGGGCGATTCACCCCTCCACTTT
cdr3_length: 14
clone_size: many
d_call: TRBD1
v_call: TRBV27
j_call: TRBJ1-6

cdr3_aa: CASSGTLYGYTF
cdr3_nt: TGTGCCAGCAGTGGGACTCTCTATGGCTACACCTTC
cdr3_length: 12
clone_size: many
d_call: NA
v_call: TRBV28
j_call: TRBJ1-2

cdr3_aa: CASSTWTSANTDTQYF
cdr3_nt: TGTGCCAGCAGCACCTGGACTAGCGCCAACACAGATACGCAGTATTTT
cdr3_length: 16
clone_size: NA
d_call: TRBD2
v_call: TRBV11-3
j_call: TRBJ2-3

cdr3_aa: CASGTGQGGTGELFF
cdr3_nt: TGTGCCAGTGGAACGGGACAGGGTGGTACCGGGGAGCTGTTTTTT
cdr3_length: 15
clone_size: NA
d_call: TRBD1
v_call: TRBV19
j_call: TRBJ2-2

cdr3_aa: CASRAGELDGYTF
cdr3_nt: TGTGCCAGCAGAGCAGGGGAACTCGACGGCTACACCTTC
cdr3_length: 13
clone_size: few
d_call: NA
v_call: TRBV2
j_call: TRBJ1-2

cdr3_aa: CASSQGLAGAAEQFF
cdr3_nt: TGTGCCAGCAGCCAAGGACTAGCGGGAGCCGCTGAGCAGTTCTTC
cdr3_length: 15
clone_size: few
d_call: TRBD2
v_call: TRBV3-1
j_call: TRBJ2-1

cdr3_aa: CASSYGGRRPEQYF
cdr3_nt: TGTGCCAGCAGTTACGGCGGTCGCAGGCCCGAGCAGTACTTC
cdr3_length: 14
clone_size: many
d_call: NA
v_call: TRBV6-2/TRBV6-3
j_call: TRBJ2-7

cdr3_aa: CASSLDYEQYF
cdr3_nt: TGTGCCAGCAGTTTAGACTACGAGCAGTACTTC
cdr3_length: 11
clone_size: many
d_call: NA
v_call: TRBV12-3/TRBV12-4
j_call: TRBJ2-7

cdr3_aa: CASSPVATLAVNTEAFF
cdr3_nt: TGTGCCAGCAGTCCCGTCGCAACATTGGCAGTGAACACTGAAGCTTTCTTT
cdr3_length: 17
clone_size: NA
d_call: NA
v_call: TRBV6-5
j_call: TRBJ1-1

cdr3_aa: CASTTGGNNQPQHF
cdr3_nt: TGTGCCAGCACCACCGGGGGGAATAATCAGCCCCAGCATTTT
cdr3_length: 14
clone_size: NA
d_call: NA
v_call: TRBV12-3/TRBV12-4
j_call: TRBJ1-5

cdr3_aa: CAWGYGYTF
cdr3_nt: TGTGCCTGGGGGTATGGCTACACCTTC
cdr3_length: 9
clone_size: many
d_call: NA
v_call: TRBV30
j_call: TRBJ1-2

cdr3_aa: CASSLARRVWRESSYNEQFF
cdr3_nt: TGTGCCAGCAGCTTAGCGCGGCGGGTATGGAGGGAGAGCTCCTACAATGAGCAGTTCTTC
cdr3_length: 20
clone_size: many
d_call: NA
v_call: TRBV7-8
j_call: TRBJ2-1

cdr3_aa: CATSVGTSGSRSTDTQYF
cdr3_nt: TGTGCCACCAGCGTTGGGACTAGCGGGAGTCGGAGCACAGATACGCAGTATTTT
cdr3_length: 18
clone_size: many
d_call: TRBD2
v_call: TRBV15
j_call: TRBJ2-3

cdr3_aa: CASSLFVSAEQFF
cdr3_nt: TGCGCCAGCAGCTTGTTTGTCAGCGCTGAGCAGTTCTTC
cdr3_length: 13
clone_size: few
d_call: NA
v_call: TRBV5-1
j_call: TRBJ2-1

cdr3_aa: CASSPVVAPGGIDEQFF
cdr3_nt: TGTGCCAGCAGCCCAGTAGTCGCTCCCGGGGGCATCGATGAGCAGTTCTTC
cdr3_length: 17
clone_size: NA
d_call: NA
v_call: TRBV3-1
j_call: TRBJ2-1

cdr3_aa: CASSSDRGTLRETQYF
cdr3_nt: TGTGCCAGCAGTTCCGACAGGGGGACTCTCCGAGAGACCCAGTACTTC
cdr3_length: 16
clone_size: few
d_call: TRBD1
v_call: TRBV5-6
j_call: TRBJ2-5

cdr3_aa: CSAYQGYGNTIYF
cdr3_nt: TGCAGTGCATATCAGGGGTATGGAAACACCATATATTTT
cdr3_length: 13
clone_size: few
d_call: NA
v_call: TRBV20-1
j_call: TRBJ1-3

cdr3_aa: CASSFRGPSTGELFF
cdr3_nt: TGTGCCAGCAGCTTCAGGGGGCCCAGCACCGGGGAGCTGTTTTTT
cdr3_length: 15
clone_size: many
d_call: TRBD1
v_call: TRBV11-3
j_call: TRBJ2-2

cdr3_aa: CSVTGGRNQPQHF
cdr3_nt: TGCAGTGTAACAGGGGGCCGCAATCAGCCCCAGCATTTT
cdr3_length: 13
clone_size: few
d_call: TRBD1
v_call: TRBV20-1
j_call: TRBJ1-5